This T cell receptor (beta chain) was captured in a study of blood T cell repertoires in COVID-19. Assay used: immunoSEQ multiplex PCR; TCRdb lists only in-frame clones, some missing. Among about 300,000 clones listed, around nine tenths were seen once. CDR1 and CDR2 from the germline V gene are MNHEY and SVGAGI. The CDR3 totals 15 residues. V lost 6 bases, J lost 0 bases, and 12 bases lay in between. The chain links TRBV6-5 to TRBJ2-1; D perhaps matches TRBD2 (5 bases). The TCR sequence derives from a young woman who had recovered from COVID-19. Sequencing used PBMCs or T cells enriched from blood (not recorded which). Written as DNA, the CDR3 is TGTGCCAGCAGGGGAGTTGATCGCTCCTACAATGAGCAGTTCTTC. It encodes CASRGVDRSYNEQFF.